This TCR beta chain was recovered during a study of T-cell memory formation after mild COVID-19. The TCR alpha and TCR beta cDNA libraries, bearing sample barcodes and UMIs, were generated by 5'RACE using constant-segment primers. Each CDR3 protein gets one entry after TCRdb re-called the 5' RACE reads with MiXCR. The sample has 150,000 to 200,000 distinct CDR3 sequences; around a third are singletons. This clonotype was detected only a few times. CDR1 and CDR2 from the germline V gene are LGHDT and YNNKEL (reference sequence). The CDR3 sequence is 16 residues long. Trimming took 2 bases from V and 2 from J, leaving 14 bases between them.

Sample: PBMCs or a T cell subset sorted from them (not recorded which). This chain uses TRBV3-1 with TRBJ2-3, with D possibly being TRBD1 or TRBD2 (5 bases each). The sequence was obtained from an adult woman who had mild COVID-19 (a few samples of this study predate the infection). Cell type and time point are not known. The CDR3 nucleotides read TGTGCCAGCAGCCAAACGCCGGGACGGCCCACAGATACGCAGTATTTT. Translated, it gives CASSQTPGRPTDTQYF.